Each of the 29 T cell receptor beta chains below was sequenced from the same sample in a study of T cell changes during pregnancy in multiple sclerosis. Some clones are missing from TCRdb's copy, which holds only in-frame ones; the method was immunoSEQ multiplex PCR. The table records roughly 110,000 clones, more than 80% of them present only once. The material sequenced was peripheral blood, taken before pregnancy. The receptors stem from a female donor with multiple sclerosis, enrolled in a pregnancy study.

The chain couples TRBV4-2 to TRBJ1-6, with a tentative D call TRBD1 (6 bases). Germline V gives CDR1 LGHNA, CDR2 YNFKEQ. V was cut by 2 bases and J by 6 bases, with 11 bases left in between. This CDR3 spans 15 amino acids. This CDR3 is CASSQSTGTNSPLHF. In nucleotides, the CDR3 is TGTGCCAGCAGCCAATCGACAGGAACTAATTCACCCCTCCACTTT.

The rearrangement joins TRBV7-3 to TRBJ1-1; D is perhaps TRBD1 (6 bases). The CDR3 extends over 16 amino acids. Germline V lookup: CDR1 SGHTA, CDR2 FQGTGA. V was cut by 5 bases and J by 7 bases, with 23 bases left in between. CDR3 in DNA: TGTGCCAGCAGCCCGATAGGAGGACAGATGCCACATGAAGCTTTCTTT. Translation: CASSPIGGQMPHEAFF.

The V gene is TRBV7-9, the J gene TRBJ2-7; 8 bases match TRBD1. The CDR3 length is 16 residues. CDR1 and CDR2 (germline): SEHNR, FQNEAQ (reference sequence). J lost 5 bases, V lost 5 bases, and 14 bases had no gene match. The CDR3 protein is CASSVMGTGTGNEQYF. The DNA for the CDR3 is TGTGCCAGCAGCGTAATGGGGACCGGGACAGGCAACGAGCAGTACTTC.

CDR3 nucleotides: TGTGCCAGCAGGCAACACTACGAGCAGTACTTC. The encoded protein is CASRQHYEQYF. This sequence joins TRBV6-5 and TRBJ2-7; the D is unclear. V gave up 6 bases and J gave up 3 bases, with 6 bases separating them. Germline V gene sequence: CDR1 MNHEY, CDR2 SVGAGI. The CDR3 runs 11 residues.

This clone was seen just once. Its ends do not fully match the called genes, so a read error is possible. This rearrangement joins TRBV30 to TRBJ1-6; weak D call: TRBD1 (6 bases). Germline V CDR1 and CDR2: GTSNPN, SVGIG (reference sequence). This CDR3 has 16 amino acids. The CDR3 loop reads CTWSVRGAGANSPLHF. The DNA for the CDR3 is TGTACCTGGAGTGTACGGGGGGCAGGTGCAAATTCACCCCTCCACTTT.

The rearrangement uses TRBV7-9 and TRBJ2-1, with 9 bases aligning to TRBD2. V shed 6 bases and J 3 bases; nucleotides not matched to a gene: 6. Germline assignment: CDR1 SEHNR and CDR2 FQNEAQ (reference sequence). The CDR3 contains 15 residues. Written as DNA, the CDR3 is TGTGCCAGCAGTTCTACTAGCGGGTACTACAATGAGCAGTTCTTC. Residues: CASSSTSGYYNEQFF.

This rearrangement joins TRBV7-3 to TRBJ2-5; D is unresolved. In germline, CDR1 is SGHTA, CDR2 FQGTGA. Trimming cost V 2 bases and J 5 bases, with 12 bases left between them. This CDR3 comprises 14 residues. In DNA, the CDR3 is TGTGCCAGCAGCTTAGGGCCCGTAAGGGAGACCCAGTACTTC. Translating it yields CASSLGPVRETQYF.

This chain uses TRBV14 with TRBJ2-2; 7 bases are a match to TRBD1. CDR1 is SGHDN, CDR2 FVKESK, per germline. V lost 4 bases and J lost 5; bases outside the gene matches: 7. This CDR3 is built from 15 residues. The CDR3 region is CASSPLTGWTGELFF. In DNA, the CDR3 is TGTGCCAGCAGCCCTTTGACAGGGTGGACCGGGGAGCTGTTTTTT.

This chain's CDR3 is CASSLGGYEKLFF. CDR3 nucleotide sequence: TGCGCCAGCAGCTTGGGCGGTTATGAAAAACTGTTTTTT. The rearrangement uses TRBV5-1 and TRBJ1-4; no definite D call. V lost 0 bases to trimming and J lost 6 bases, with 6 bases between them. The CDR3 has 13 amino acids. Germline CDR1 and CDR2: SGHRS and YFSETQ.

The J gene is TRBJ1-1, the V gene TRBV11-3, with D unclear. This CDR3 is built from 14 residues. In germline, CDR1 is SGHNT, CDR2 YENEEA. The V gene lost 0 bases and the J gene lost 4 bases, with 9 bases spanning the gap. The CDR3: CASSLEGRGTEAFF. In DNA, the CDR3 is TGTGCCAGCAGCTTAGAAGGCAGAGGCACTGAAGCTTTCTTT.

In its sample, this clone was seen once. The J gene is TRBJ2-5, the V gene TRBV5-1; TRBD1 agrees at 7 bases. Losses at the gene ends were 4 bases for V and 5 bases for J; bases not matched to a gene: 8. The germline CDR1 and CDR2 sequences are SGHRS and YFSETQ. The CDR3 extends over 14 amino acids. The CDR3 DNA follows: TGCGCCAGCAGCCCGACAGGGTCTGGGGAGACCCAGTACTTC. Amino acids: CASSPTGSGETQYF.

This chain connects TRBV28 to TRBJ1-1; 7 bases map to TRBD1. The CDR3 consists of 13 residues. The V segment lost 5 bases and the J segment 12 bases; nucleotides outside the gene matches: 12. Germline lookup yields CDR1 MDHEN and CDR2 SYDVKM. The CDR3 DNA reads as TGTGCCAGCAGTGATTCGACAGGGATTGGGACTTTCTTT. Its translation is CASSDSTGIGTFF.

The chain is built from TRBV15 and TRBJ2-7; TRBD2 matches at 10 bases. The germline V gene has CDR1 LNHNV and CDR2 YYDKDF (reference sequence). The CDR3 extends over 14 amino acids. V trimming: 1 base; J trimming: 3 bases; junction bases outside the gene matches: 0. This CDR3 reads CATSRGLAGYEQYF. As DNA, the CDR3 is TGTGCCACCAGCAGAGGACTAGCGGGCTACGAGCAGTACTTC.

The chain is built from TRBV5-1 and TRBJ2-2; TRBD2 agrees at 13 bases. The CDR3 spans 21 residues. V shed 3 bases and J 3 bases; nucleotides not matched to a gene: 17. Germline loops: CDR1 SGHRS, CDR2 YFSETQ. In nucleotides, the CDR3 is TGCGCCAGCAGCTCCTACGGCAGGGCCCGACTAGCGGGGGGATACACCGGGGAGCTGTTTTTT. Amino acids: CASSSYGRARLAGGYTGELFF.

In nucleotides, the CDR3 is TGTGCCAGCAGCTTATTTTCTGGGCGATCAAGCTCCTACGAGCAGTACTTC. Translating it yields CASSLFSGRSSSYEQYF. V and J are TRBV7-2 and TRBJ2-7; D is ambiguous. CDR1 SGHTA and CDR2 FQGNSA come from the germline V gene. V was shortened by 2 bases and J by 0 bases, with 17 bases between the two germline ends. The CDR3 consists of 17 residues.

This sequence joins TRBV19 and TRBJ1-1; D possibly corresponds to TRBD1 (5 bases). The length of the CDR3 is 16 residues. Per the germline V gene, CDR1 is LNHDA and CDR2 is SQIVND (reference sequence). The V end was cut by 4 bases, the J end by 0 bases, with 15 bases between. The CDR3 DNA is TGTGCCAGTAGTAAATCACTGACAGCCCTGAACACTGAAGCTTTCTTT. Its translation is CASSKSLTALNTEAFF.

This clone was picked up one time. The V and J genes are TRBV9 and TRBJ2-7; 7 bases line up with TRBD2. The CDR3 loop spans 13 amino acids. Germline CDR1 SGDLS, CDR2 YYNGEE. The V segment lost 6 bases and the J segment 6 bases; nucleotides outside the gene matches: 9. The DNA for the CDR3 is TGTGCCAGCAACCCGAGAGCGGGGAGCGAGCAGTACTTC. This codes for CASNPRAGSEQYF.

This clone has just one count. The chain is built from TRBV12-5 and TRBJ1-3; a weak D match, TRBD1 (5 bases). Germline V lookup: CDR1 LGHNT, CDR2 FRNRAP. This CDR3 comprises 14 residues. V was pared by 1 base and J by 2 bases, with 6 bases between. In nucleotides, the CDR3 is TGTGCTAGTGGTTTGGGACAGCCTGGAAACACCATATATTTT. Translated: CASGLGQPGNTIYF.

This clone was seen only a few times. As DNA, the CDR3 is TGTGCCTGGAGTGTGGGGCATAATTCACCCCTCCACTTT. This translates into CAWSVGHNSPLHF. The chain carries TRBV30 and TRBJ1-6, with a possible D match to TRBD1 (5 bases). CDR1 and CDR2 (germline): GTSNPN, SVGIG (reference sequence). The CDR3 is 13 residues long. Trimming pared 0 bases from V and 5 bases from J, leaving 5 bases between.

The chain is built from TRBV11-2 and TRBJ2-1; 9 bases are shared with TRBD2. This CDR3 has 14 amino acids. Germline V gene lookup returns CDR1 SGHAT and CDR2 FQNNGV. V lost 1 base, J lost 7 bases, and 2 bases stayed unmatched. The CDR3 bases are TGTGCCAGCAGCTTAGGCGGGGGGGGAAATGAGCAGTTCTTC. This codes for CASSLGGGGNEQFF.

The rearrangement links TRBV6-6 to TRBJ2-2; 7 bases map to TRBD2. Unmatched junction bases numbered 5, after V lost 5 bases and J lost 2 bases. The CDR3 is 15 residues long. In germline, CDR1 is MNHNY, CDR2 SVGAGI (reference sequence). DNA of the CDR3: TGTGCCAGCAGTATGCTAGCGGAAAACACCGGGGAGCTGTTTTTT. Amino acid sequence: CASSMLAENTGELFF.

For the CDR3, the DNA is TGTGCCTCCGAGCCAGGCTCGGTTGAGCAGTTCTTC. It translates to CASEPGSVEQFF. The chain uses TRBV30 and TRBJ2-1, with unresolved D. Germline assignment: CDR1 GTSNPN and CDR2 SVGIG (reference sequence). Trimming removed 7 bases at V and 9 bases at J, with 16 bases between. CDR3 length: 12 residues.

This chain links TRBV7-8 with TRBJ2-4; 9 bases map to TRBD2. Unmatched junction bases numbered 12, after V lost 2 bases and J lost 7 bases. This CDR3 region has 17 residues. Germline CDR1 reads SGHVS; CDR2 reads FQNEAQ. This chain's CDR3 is CASSLKLSAGLANIQYF. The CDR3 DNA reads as TGTGCCAGCAGCTTAAAACTCTCGGCGGGACTAGCTAACATTCAGTACTTC.

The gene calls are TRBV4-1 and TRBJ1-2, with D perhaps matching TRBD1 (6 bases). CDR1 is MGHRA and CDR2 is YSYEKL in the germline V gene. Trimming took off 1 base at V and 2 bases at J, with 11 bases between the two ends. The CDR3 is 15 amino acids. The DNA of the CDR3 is TGCGCCAGCAGCCAAGTGGACAGAGAGAACTATGGCTACACCTTC. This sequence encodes CASSQVDRENYGYTF.

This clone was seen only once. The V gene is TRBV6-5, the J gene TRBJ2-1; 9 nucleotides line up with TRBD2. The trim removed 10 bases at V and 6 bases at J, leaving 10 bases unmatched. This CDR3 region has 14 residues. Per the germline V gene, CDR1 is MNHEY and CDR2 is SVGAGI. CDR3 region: CAIGSGSFFNEQFF. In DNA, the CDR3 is TGTGCCATTGGTAGCGGGAGTTTTTTCAATGAGCAGTTCTTC.

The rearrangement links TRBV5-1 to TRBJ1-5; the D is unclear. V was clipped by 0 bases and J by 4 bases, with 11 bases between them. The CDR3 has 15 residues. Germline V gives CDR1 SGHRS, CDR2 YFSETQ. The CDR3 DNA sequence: TGCGCCAGCAGCTTGGATGCGGCAGATAATCAGCCCCAGCATTTT. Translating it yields CASSLDAADNQPQHF.

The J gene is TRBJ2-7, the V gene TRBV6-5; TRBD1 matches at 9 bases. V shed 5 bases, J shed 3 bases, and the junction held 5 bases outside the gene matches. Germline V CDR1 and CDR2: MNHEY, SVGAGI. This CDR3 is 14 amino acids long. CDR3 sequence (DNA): TGTGCCAGCAGTAAGGGACAGGGATTCTACGAGCAGTACTTC. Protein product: CASSKGQGFYEQYF.

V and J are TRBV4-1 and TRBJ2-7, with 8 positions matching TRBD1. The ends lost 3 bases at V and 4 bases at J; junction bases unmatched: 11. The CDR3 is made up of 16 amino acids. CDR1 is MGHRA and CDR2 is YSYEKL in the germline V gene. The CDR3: CASSQGDRGPDYEQYF. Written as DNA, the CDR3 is TGCGCCAGCAGCCAGGGAGACAGGGGTCCAGATTACGAGCAGTACTTC.

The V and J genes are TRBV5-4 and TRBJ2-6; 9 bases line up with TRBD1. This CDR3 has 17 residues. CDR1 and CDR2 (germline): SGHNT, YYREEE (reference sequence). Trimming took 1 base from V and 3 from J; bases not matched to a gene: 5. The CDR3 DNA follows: TGTGCCAGCAGCTTGAACAGGGGGCTCGGTGGGGCCAACGTCCTGACTTTC. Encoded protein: CASSLNRGLGGANVLTF.